The 2 T cell receptor beta chains given below trace back to one sample, sequenced in a study. TCRdb re-derived calls from the 5' RACE reads in MiXCR, one entry per CDR3 protein. The table shows roughly 69,000 distinct CDR3 sequences, with around a fifth occurring only once. The sequencing sample was made of memory CD4+ T cells sorted from a lymph node. Specified subset: memory CD4+ T cells, CD4+CD45RO+CD25-. These receptors all stem from a female donor with breast cancer.

This clonotype was counted many times. This sequence joins TRBV9 and TRBJ2-1; possibly TRBD2 for D (6 bases). CDR3 length: 16 amino acids. The germline gives CDR1 SGDLS, CDR2 YYNGEE. V lost 4 bases to trimming and J lost 5 bases, with 19 bases between them. CDR3 sequence (DNA): TGTGCCAGCAGCCCTCGACAGTACTGGGGGGACAATGAGCAGTTCTTC. Translated, it gives CASSPRQYWGDNEQFF.

The table lists this clonotype with many counts. The gene calls are TRBV7-8 and TRBJ2-3; no reliable D call. Germline-derived CDR1 and CDR2 are SGHVS and FQNEAQ. Trimming shortened V by 8 bases and J by 8 bases, and 20 bases separated the two germline ends. This CDR3 contains 14 residues. The CDR3 nucleotides read TGTGCCAGCCAACCGGGCGTGGGGTGGGTTACGCAGTATTTT. Translating gives CASQPGVGWVTQYF.